The text below deals with one T cell receptor (beta chain). Its target is not known. This entry comes from a study of blood T cells in healthy people across ages. Alongside a J-beta primer mix, a sample-barcoded 5' primer served in a second PCR lasting roughly 6 to 12 cycles. Each TCR beta cDNA got a 12-nucleotide random molecular identifier. In TCRdb, the 5' RACE reads were re-called with MiXCR into one record per CDR3 protein. Of roughly 1.9 million distinct CDR3 sequences in the sample, about two fifths were seen once. Overall study results and limits: With naive T cell percentage, TCR beta diversity showed a strong correlation. Diversity figures derived from one million T cells were judged to underestimate the true value.

CDR1 is DFQATT and CDR2 is SNEGSKA in the germline V gene (reference sequence). V lost 1 base and J lost 1; bases outside the gene matches: 9. The CDR3 totals 16 residues. The sequence came from a human donor in good health. Sequencing used blood. This sequence joins TRBV20-1 and TRBJ2-7, with 8 bases lining up with TRBD2. The CDR3 region is CSARGPPGGGSYEQYF. The CDR3 coding sequence is TGCAGTGCTAGAGGCCCCCCCGGGGGGGGATCCTACGAGCAGTACTTC.